These 28 T cell receptor beta chains share one sample of origin, sequenced in a study of cytomegalovirus exposure and HLA in healthy donors (dated 2017 in TCRdb). The method was the immunoSEQ multiplex PCR assay. A mixture of 60 forward primers for TCR Vbeta segments and 13 reverse primers for TCR Jbeta segments was used in the multiplex PCR. In TCRdb, the immuneACCESS table is reduced to in-frame sequences with V and J assigned. These tables do not hold every clone; where another copy was compared, an unresolved V gene accounts for under half, and the others remain unexplained. This sample holds approximately 100,000 clones; approximately 81% were observed only once. Roughly 14% of the sample lies in the top ten. Material for sequencing was PBMCs. The receptors stem from a male donor in good health and CMV-seropositive.

CDR3 protein: CASSLETSRGEQFF. CDR3 sequence (DNA): TGTGCCAGCAGCTTAGAGACTAGCCGGGGTGAGCAGTTCTTC. This chain links TRBV7-2 with TRBJ2-1, with 7 bases matching TRBD2. The germline gives CDR1 SGHTA, CDR2 FQGNSA. Losses at the gene ends were 1 base for V and 9 bases for J; bases not matched to a gene: 6. CDR3 size: 14 residues.

The chain uses TRBV6-1 and TRBJ2-3; D may be TRBD2 (5 bases). The CDR3 is made up of 15 amino acids. Trimming removed 5 bases at V and 6 bases at J, with 18 bases between. Germline CDR1 is MNHNS and CDR2 is SASEGT. The CDR3 is CASSTFLPPGDTQYF. The CDR3 DNA reads TGTGCCAGCAGTACCTTTTTGCCTCCGGGGGATACGCAGTATTTT.

This clone was counted a few times. The DNA for the CDR3 is TGTGCCAGCAGTTACTCGGATAGGGGCCCCTACAATGAGCAGTTCTTC. Translation gives CASSYSDRGPYNEQFF. The chain has TRBV6-5 and TRBJ2-1; D may be TRBD1 (5 bases). The V end lost 0 bases, the J end lost 2 bases, and 11 bases lay between the germline ends. CDR1 and CDR2 from the germline V gene are MNHEY and SVGAGI. The CDR3 consists of 16 residues.

This clone was observed a few times. The genes are TRBV29-1 and TRBJ2-7, with D uncertain. Germline V lookup: CDR1 SQVTM, CDR2 ANQGSEA. Trimming cost V 4 bases and J 6 bases, with 7 bases left between them. The CDR3 contains 10 residues. The CDR3 spells CSVGSGEQYF. The CDR3 DNA reads as TGCAGCGTTGGCAGTGGCGAGCAGTACTTC.

This clone appeared a single time. The chain couples TRBV5-4 to TRBJ2-1, with TRBD2 identical over 7 bases. The length of the CDR3 is 15 residues. J was trimmed by 0 bases and V by 3 bases; bases with no gene match: 3. Germline V gene lookup returns CDR1 SGHNT and CDR2 YYREEE (reference sequence). DNA for the CDR3: TGTGCCAGCAGCTGGAGCGGGGTCTCCTACAATGAGCAGTTCTTC. Amino acids: CASSWSGVSYNEQFF.

The V call is TRBV5-1, the J call TRBJ2-5; 7 bases are a match to TRBD2. The germline CDR1 and CDR2 sequences are SGHRS and YFSETQ. With V trimmed by 0 bases and J by 2 bases, 4 bases remained unmatched. The CDR3 consists of 15 residues. Written as DNA, the CDR3 is TGCGCCAGCAGCTTGGCAACCGGGGGGCAAGAGACCCAGTACTTC. Protein: CASSLATGGQETQYF.

The chain combines TRBV13 with TRBJ2-5; the match to TRBD1 covers 11 bases. Germline CDR1 PRHDT, CDR2 FYEKMQ (reference sequence). Unmatched junction bases numbered 13, after V lost 5 bases and J lost 2 bases. There are 18 residues in the CDR3. The chain's CDR3 is CASSARLTGTGGQETQYF. The CDR3 nucleotides are TGTGCCAGCAGCGCAAGACTAACCGGGACAGGGGGGCAAGAGACCCAGTACTTC.

J is TRBJ2-3 and V is TRBV5-1; TRBD2 agrees at 10 bases. V trimming: 4 bases; J trimming: 4 bases; junction bases outside the gene matches: 12. The CDR3 has 17 amino acids. Germline CDR1 reads SGHRS; CDR2 reads YFSETQ. CDR3 sequence (DNA): TGCGCCAGCAGCCGAGGAATTAGCGGGGGGCAGGCAGATACGCAGTATTTT. This sequence encodes CASSRGISGGQADTQYF.

The CDR3 coding sequence is TGTGCCAGCAGCTTAGCAGCGGGGGGTGACAATGAGCAGTTCTTC. This codes for CASSLAAGGDNEQFF. The rearrangement joins TRBV7-2 to TRBJ2-1; 9 positions match TRBD2. Losses at the gene ends were 0 bases for V and 5 bases for J; bases not matched to a gene: 2. The CDR3 is 15 amino acids. The germline V gene encodes CDR1 SGHTA and CDR2 FQGNSA. Variable domain in full (rest from reference TRBV7-2 and TRBJ2-1): GAGVSQSPSNKVTEKGKDVELRCDPISGHTALYWYRQSLGQGLEFLIYFQGNSAPDKSGLPSDRFSAERTGGSVSTLTIQRTQQEDSAVYLCASSLAAGGDNEQFFGPGTRLTVL.

This clone turned up a few times. The chain uses TRBV29-1 and TRBJ1-3, with TRBD1 identical over 8 bases. V lost 6 bases, J lost 4 bases, and 8 bases stayed unmatched. Germline CDR1 is SQVTM and CDR2 is ANQGSEA. CDR3 length equals 14 residues. The CDR3 spells CSVRRTGMGNTIYF. CDR3 DNA sequence: TGCAGCGTCCGGAGGACAGGGATGGGAAACACCATATATTTT.

This clone was detected only once. The CDR3 loop reads CASSLTKGGLNYGYTF. CDR3 sequence (DNA): TGTGCCAGCAGCTTAACGAAAGGGGGACTAAACTATGGCTACACCTTC. The V gene is TRBV7-9, the J gene TRBJ1-2, with a tentative D call TRBD1 (6 bases). The germline V gene encodes CDR1 SEHNR and CDR2 FQNEAQ (reference sequence). The CDR3 loop spans 16 amino acids. V lost 2 bases, J lost 2 bases, and 15 bases lay in between.

This chain uses TRBV27 with TRBJ1-4; D is unclear. Trimming shortened V by 5 bases and J by 7 bases, and 11 bases separated the two germline ends. The CDR3 runs to 13 residues. CDR1 is MNHEY, CDR2 SMNVEV, per germline (reference sequence). This chain's CDR3 is CASSLRQREKLFF. In DNA form, the CDR3 reads TGTGCCAGCAGTCTAAGACAACGTGAAAAACTGTTTTTT.

The rearrangement uses TRBV28 and TRBJ2-7; D may be TRBD2 (5 bases). The V gene's germline CDR1 is MDHEN and CDR2 SYDVKM. CDR3 length equals 13 residues. V was pared by 9 bases and J by 1 base, with 13 bases between. The CDR3 coding sequence is TGTGCCAGTCTTCGACGGGAATCCTACGAGCAGTACTTC. This codes for CASLRRESYEQYF.

The rearrangement uses TRBV4-1 and TRBJ1-2; D gene unclear. The germline CDR1 and CDR2 sequences are MGHRA and YSYEKL. This CDR3 is 15 amino acids long. Trimming shortened V by 4 bases and J by 2 bases, and 14 bases separated the two germline ends. The CDR3 DNA reads TGCGCCAGCAGCCTTTCAACCGGGATCAACTATGGCTACACCTTC. Its protein is CASSLSTGINYGYTF.

The chain combines TRBV7-7 with TRBJ2-2; the D gene is possibly TRBD1 (5 bases). The CDR3 runs 14 residues. V lost 6 bases and J lost 1, with 9 bases in between. CDR1 SSHAT and CDR2 FNYEAQ come from the germline V gene (reference sequence). CDR3 sequence (DNA): TGTGCCAGCAGTCTCGACAGGAACACCGGGGAGCTGTTTTTT. It is translated as CASSLDRNTGELFF.

This clone was observed a few times. Other DNA sequences from this sample encode an identical CDR3 as well. The rearrangement links TRBV4-3 to TRBJ1-2; perhaps TRBD1 as D (6 bases). The germline gives CDR1 LGHNA, CDR2 YSLEER. The length of the CDR3 is 15 residues. With 0 bases removed from V and 4 bases from J, the gap between germline ends came to 12 bases. Here the CDR3 reads CASSQEGSTGYGYTF. Here the CDR3 DNA reads TGCGCCAGCAGCCAAGAGGGGTCGACAGGCTATGGCTACACCTTC.

The rearrangement joins TRBV10-3 to TRBJ2-2, with D perhaps TRBD2 (5 bases). The CDR3 consists of 16 residues. V gave up 0 bases and J gave up 2 bases, with 10 bases separating them. Germline values: CDR1 ENHRY, CDR2 SYGVKD. Here the CDR3 DNA reads TGTGCCATCAGTGAGTCGAGGGCCAGAAACACCGGGGAGCTGTTTTTT. Translated, it gives CAISESRARNTGELFF.

The rearrangement joins TRBV5-4 to TRBJ2-7; D is possibly TRBD2 (6 bases). Trimming shortened V by 4 bases and J by 2 bases, and 13 bases separated the two germline ends. This CDR3 comprises 14 residues. Looked up from germline, CDR1 is SGHNT and CDR2 is YYREEE (reference sequence). The CDR3 region is CASSPPGRPYEQYF. CDR3 sequence (DNA): TGTGCCAGCAGCCCGCCCGGGAGACCCTACGAGCAGTACTTC.

The chain carries TRBV28 and TRBJ2-7; D is perhaps TRBD1 (6 bases). Per germline, CDR1 MDHEN and CDR2 SYDVKM. The CDR3 is 14 amino acids. The V end lost 6 bases, the J end lost 5 bases, and 17 bases lay between the germline ends. The chain's CDR3 is CASSFPGRGHEQYF. The CDR3 nucleotides are TGTGCCAGCAGCTTCCCTGGCAGGGGCCACGAGCAGTACTTC.

This clone was observed a handful of times. The V and J genes are TRBV28 and TRBJ2-1, with TRBD2 as a possible D gene (6 bases). V lost 6 bases and J 7 bases, leaving 16 bases between the germline ends. CDR3 length: 14 amino acids. The germline V gene encodes CDR1 MDHEN and CDR2 SYDVKM. DNA for the CDR3: TGTGCCAGCAGCTTCCCGGCGCGGGGAAATGAGCAGTTCTTC. It codes for CASSFPARGNEQFF.

This sequence joins TRBV9 and TRBJ2-2; 10 bases align to TRBD1. CDR3 length: 16 amino acids. Germline lookup yields CDR1 SGDLS and CDR2 YYNGEE. Trimming at V came to 4 bases and at J to 6 bases, leaving 9 bases not matched to a gene. The chain's CDR3 is CASSTRGDRGAGELFF. CDR3 nucleotide sequence: TGTGCCAGCAGCACTCGGGGGGACAGGGGTGCCGGGGAGCTGTTTTTT.

This sequence joins TRBV13 and TRBJ2-7; a weak D match, TRBD1 (5 bases). The CDR3 runs 13 residues. The V gene's germline CDR1 is PRHDT and CDR2 FYEKMQ (reference sequence). Trimming cost V 5 bases and J 2 bases, with 10 bases left between them. As DNA, the CDR3 is TGTGCCAGCAGCGCTGACAGTACCTACGAGCAGTACTTC. It encodes CASSADSTYEQYF.

This clone has only one observation. The V call is TRBV5-1, the J call TRBJ1-5; tentative D call: TRBD1 (5 bases). The V gene lost 0 bases and the J gene lost 2 bases, with 12 bases spanning the gap. CDR1 and CDR2 (germline): SGHRS, YFSETQ. The CDR3 totals 16 residues. CDR3 nucleotide sequence: TGCGCCAGCAGCTTGGATGGAGGGGCTGGCAATCAGCCCCAGCATTTT. It yields the protein CASSLDGGAGNQPQHF. The full variable domain, rest sourced from reference TRBV5-1 and TRBJ1-5, is KAGVTQTPRYLIKTRGQQVTLSCSPISGHRSVSWYQQTPGQGLQFLFEYFSETQRNKGNFPGRFSGRQFSNSRSEMNVSTLELGDSALYLCASSLDGGAGNQPQHFGDGTRLSIL.

This rearrangement joins TRBV10-2 to TRBJ2-4; D is perhaps TRBD2 (5 bases). Trimming left V 6 bases short and J 4 bases short, with 19 bases between. The CDR3 consists of 16 residues. Germline loops: CDR1 WSHSY, CDR2 SAAADI. The CDR3, as DNA: TGCGCCAGCAGGAACACCGGCGGGCCAGAGAAAAACATTCAGTACTTC. This sequence encodes CASRNTGGPEKNIQYF.

As regards this clone: The same CDR3 arises from other DNA sequences in this sample as well. V is TRBV19 and J is TRBJ1-1; D not certain. The V gene lost 1 base and the J gene lost 4 bases, with 4 bases spanning the gap. CDR1 is LNHDA, CDR2 SQIVND, per germline (reference sequence). There are 12 residues in the CDR3. CDR3 bases: TGTGCCAGTAGTATAGCATCCACTGAAGCTTTCTTT. This translates into CASSIASTEAFF.

This rearrangement joins TRBV6-1 to TRBJ2-1; 11 nucleotides align to TRBD1. CDR1 MNHNS and CDR2 SASEGT come from the germline V gene. Trimming at V came to 4 bases and at J to 2 bases, leaving 7 bases not matched to a gene. The length of the CDR3 is 17 residues. DNA for the CDR3: TGTGCCAGCAGTGGGACAGGGGGCGCGTGGCCCTACAATGAGCAGTTCTTC. Its protein is CASSGTGGAWPYNEQFF.

J is TRBJ2-5 and V is TRBV7-9, with 7 bases matching TRBD2. The CDR3 extends over 15 amino acids. V was pared by 4 bases and J by 6 bases, with 11 bases of the junction left unmatched. Germline assignment: CDR1 SEHNR and CDR2 FQNEAQ (reference sequence). CDR3 nucleotides: TGTGCCAGCAGCTCCCAAGGTGGGGGGACTAAGACCCAGTACTTC. Amino acid sequence: CASSSQGGGTKTQYF.

With regard to this clone: Other DNA sequences from this sample encode an identical CDR3 as well. V gene TRBV20-1 combines with J gene TRBJ2-7, with 7 nucleotides matching TRBD1. The V and J ends lost 5 bases and 3 bases, in that order; junction bases with no gene match: 1. This CDR3 spans 11 amino acids. Germline CDR1 reads DFQATT; CDR2 reads SNEGSKA (reference sequence). The CDR3 DNA sequence: TGCAGTGCTCGGGACAGCTACGAGCAGTACTTC. It encodes CSARDSYEQYF.